This entry describes one T cell receptor beta chain. This sample is drawn from a study of blood T cell repertoires in COVID-19. The germline V gene has CDR1 SGHDT and CDR2 YYEEEE. The CDR3 consists of 16 residues. The germline V and J ends were trimmed by 0 bases and 1 base, with 13 bases remaining between them. Clones were read by immunoSEQ multiplex PCR, and TCRdb kept only the in-frame ones, dropping some. The table records a few hundred thousand clones, about 81% of them present only once. The clonotype was recovered from a man aged 35 to 55 who had recovered from COVID-19. Source material: PBMCs or T cells enriched from blood (not recorded which). The chain carries TRBV5-6 and TRBJ1-2; the D gene is possibly TRBD1 (5 bases). In DNA, the CDR3 is TGTGCCAGCAGCTTGGTGAGAAACAGGAATAACTATGGCTACACCTTC. Amino acid sequence: CASSLVRNRNNYGYTF.